These 14 T cell receptor beta chains were sequenced from one sample in a study of blood T cells in healthy people across ages. With a J-beta primer mix and a sample-barcoded 5' primer, a second PCR ran about 7 to 11 cycles. TCRdb reprocessed the 5' RACE reads via MiXCR and lists one record per CDR3 protein. This table holds over 1,300,000 distinct CDR3 sequences, roughly 64% found once. The sequenced sample was blood. Every receptor here comes from a young man in good health.

The V and J genes are TRBV4-1 and TRBJ2-7; D not certain. The CDR3 spans 14 residues. V lost 1 base, J lost 1 base, and 8 bases lay in between. Germline lookup yields CDR1 MGHRA and CDR2 YSYEKL. For the CDR3, the DNA is TGCGCCAGCAGCCAAGCGATCATTTCCTACGAGCAGTACTTC. It codes for CASSQAIISYEQYF.

This chain connects TRBV4-2 to TRBJ2-4, with 10 nucleotides matching TRBD2. Germline lookup yields CDR1 LGHNA and CDR2 YNFKEQ. The V and J ends lost 0 bases and 8 bases, in that order; junction bases with no gene match: 10. CDR3 length: 17 residues. CDR3: CASSQEQAGGPGDIQYF. DNA for the CDR3: TGTGCCAGCAGCCAAGAACAAGCGGGAGGGCCGGGGGACATTCAGTACTTC.

The chain recombines TRBV10-2 with TRBJ2-2; D ambiguous. Trimming pared 10 bases from V and 1 base from J, leaving 13 bases between. CDR1 and CDR2 from the germline V gene are WSHSY and SAAADI. This CDR3 spans 14 amino acids. Here the CDR3 reads CATQNKENTGELFF. The CDR3 bases are TGCGCCACCCAAAACAAGGAGAACACCGGGGAGCTGTTTTTT.

The chain joins TRBV4-1 to TRBJ2-4; 7 bases are shared with TRBD1. The better agreement between TRBJ2-7 and the DNA end casts doubt on the J call. Germline V lookup: CDR1 MGHRA, CDR2 YSYEKL. This CDR3 is 14 amino acids long. The CDR3 region has the DNA TGCGCCAGCAGCCAAATCAGGGGGACCTACGAGCAGTACTTC. Protein: CASSQIRGTYEQYF.

V is TRBV7-2 and J is TRBJ1-2, with D perhaps TRBD1 (5 bases). The CDR3 consists of 15 residues. Germline V gene sequence: CDR1 SGHTA, CDR2 FQGNSA. Trimming shortened V by 6 bases and J by 4 bases, and 18 bases separated the two germline ends. The CDR3 DNA follows: TGTGCCAGCAGGGATATCCCGGGACCACTCTATGGCTACACCTTC. Translated, it gives CASRDIPGPLYGYTF. The full variable domain, with the rest looked up from reference TRBV7-2 and TRBJ1-2, is GAGVSQSPSNKVTEKGKDVELRCDPISGHTALYWYRQSLGQGLEFLIYFQGNSAPDKSGLPSDRFSAERTGGSVSTLTIQRTQQEDSAVYLCASRDIPGPLYGYTFGSGTRLTVV.

The V gene is TRBV14, the J gene TRBJ2-3; 8 positions match TRBD1. Germline-derived CDR1 and CDR2 are SGHDN and FVKESK. The CDR3 sequence is 16 residues long. Germline trimming cut 4 bases from V and 8 bases from J; bases unmatched to any gene: 14. The CDR3 bases are TGTGCCAGCAGCCGCCCGGGACAGGAGGGCCGCGGTACGCAGTATTTT. It encodes CASSRPGQEGRGTQYF.

This clonotype was seen a handful of times. The genes are TRBV12-3 or TRBV12-4 and TRBJ2-3; 9 positions match TRBD2. CDR3 length equals 14 residues. V was pared by 6 bases and J by 0 bases, with 1 base of the junction left unmatched. The CDR3 DNA sequence: TGTGCCAGCAGGCGGGGGGGCAGCACAGATACGCAGTATTTT. Residues: CASRRGGSTDTQYF.

The CDR3 region is CASSRSGGADEQFF. The CDR3 nucleotides read TGTGCCAGCAGCAGATCGGGAGGGGCGGATGAGCAGTTCTTC. The chain links TRBV12-3 or TRBV12-4 to TRBJ2-1; 8 nucleotides align to TRBD2. After removal of 6 bases from V and 8 bases from J, the junction contained 9 bases not matched to a gene. CDR3 size: 14 residues.

The rearrangement joins TRBV25-1 to TRBJ2-6; perhaps D is TRBD1 or TRBD2 (6 bases each). In germline, CDR1 is MGHDK, CDR2 SYGVNS. V gave up 0 bases and J gave up 3 bases, with 15 bases separating them. This CDR3 contains 18 residues. CDR3 nucleotide sequence: TGTGCCAGCAGTGAATATATAGGCAGGGGAGGTGGGGCCAACGTCCTGACTTTC. This translates into CASSEYIGRGGGANVLTF.

This chain uses TRBV7-2 with TRBJ2-1; no clear D. The germline gives CDR1 SGHTA, CDR2 FQGNSA. This CDR3 spans 13 amino acids. Between the trimmed V and J ends, which lost 0 bases and 8 bases, there was a span of 8 bases. CDR3 sequence reads: CASSLAGLDEQFF. As DNA, the CDR3 is TGTGCCAGCAGCTTAGCAGGGTTGGATGAGCAGTTCTTC. The full variable domain, completed using reference TRBV7-2 and TRBJ2-1, is GAGVSQSPSNKVTEKGKDVELRCDPISGHTALYWYRQSLGQGLEFLIYFQGNSAPDKSGLPSDRFSAERTGGSVSTLTIQRTQQEDSAVYLCASSLAGLDEQFFGPGTRLTVL.

V is TRBV4-1 and J is TRBJ2-3; 8 bases map to TRBD1. The V segment lost 1 base and the J segment 10 bases; nucleotides outside the gene matches: 4. The CDR3 is 13 residues long. Germline V lookup: CDR1 MGHRA, CDR2 YSYEKL. CDR3 nucleotides: TGCGCCAGCAGCCAAGTACAGGGGGAGTCGCAGTATTTT. This translates into CASSQVQGESQYF.

The V gene is TRBV5-1, the J gene TRBJ2-1, with 12 nucleotides matching TRBD2. CDR1 and CDR2 from the germline V gene are SGHRS and YFSETQ. The junction had 8 bases not matched to a gene; V was cut back by 3 bases and J by 7 bases. The CDR3 totals 16 residues. In DNA form, the CDR3 reads TGCGCCAGCAGCTCTACGGCTAGCGGGGGGGTTAATGAGCAGTTCTTC. Translation gives CASSSTASGGVNEQFF.

This chain connects TRBV7-6 to TRBJ2-3; the D is unclear. The CDR3 has 14 amino acids. Germline-derived CDR1 and CDR2 are SGHVS and FNYEAQ. V lost 5 bases to trimming and J lost 4 bases, with 13 bases between them. The CDR3: CASSPGQVPDTQYF. The DNA for the CDR3 is TGTGCCAGCAGCCCAGGTCAGGTTCCAGATACGCAGTATTTT. The complete variable domain, with remaining parts taken from reference TRBV7-6 and TRBJ2-3, reads GAGVSQSPRYKVTKRGQDVALRCDPISGHVSLYWYRQALGQGPEFLTYFNYEAQQDKSGLPNDRFSAERPEGSISTLTIQRTEQRDSAMYRCASSPGQVPDTQYFGPGTRLTVL.

The V and J genes are TRBV11-2 and TRBJ2-4; 7 nucleotides align to TRBD1. The V segment lost 1 base and the J segment 4 bases; nucleotides outside the gene matches: 4. The germline gives CDR1 SGHAT, CDR2 FQNNGV. CDR3 length: 15 residues. The CDR3 bases are TGTGCCAGCAGCTTAGCCTACAGGGGAAAAAACATTCAGTACTTC. This gives the protein CASSLAYRGKNIQYF.